This T cell receptor (beta chain) comes out of a study of metastatic and nonmetastatic thyroid tumors. Across the study: Repertoires from malignant and benign thyroid patients were compared across blood and tumor or nodule tissue.

Study-wide findings and caveats: The study reportedly found significantly higher TCR beta diversity in malignant thyroid tumors than benign nodules, in blood and tumor.

Every patient was untreated before thyroid surgery. Concerning this clone itself: Its target is unknown.

Germline V gene data show CDR1 as SGHRS and CDR2 as YFSETQ. The V and J ends lost 1 base and 5 bases respectively, with 16 bases between them. The CDR3 loop spans 16 amino acids. In the original workflow: Researchers built a distant-metastasis classifier for papillary thyroid cancer that drew on CDR3 differences across clinicopathological groups. From the PCR reads, TCRdb re-called clones with MiXCR. In this record, the V and J calls reflect TCRdb's handling and not the investigators' own analysis. The table shows over 45,000 clones, with roughly a fifth occurring only once. This receptor was taken from a male donor with papillary thyroid cancer or a benign thyroid nodule (not recorded which). Some clones in this sample may be carry-over from other donors' samples. Sequencing was done on a sample of blood. The V call is TRBV5-1, the J call TRBJ2-1; D uncertain. This chain's CDR3 is CASSLTADARNNEQFF. The CDR3 DNA is TGCGCCAGCAGCTTGACGGCGGATGCTCGGAACAATGAGCAGTTCTTC.